This TCR beta chain was found in a study of blood T cell repertoires in COVID-19 (dated by TCRdb to 2018 to 2020). For the wider study: The collaborator samples originated in the United States, Italy and Spain and spanned the acute and convalescent phases of COVID-19. The material from the prospective study consisted of cDNA or gDNA derived from T cells, B-cell-depleted T cells, or PBMCs. The sample metadata nearly always contained a de-identified subject ID, COVID-19 status, age in years and sex. Where available, HLA class I and class II types were taken from metadata supplied by the sample provider and were not determined by assay-based typing. Deeply sampled blood TCRbeta repertoires from subjects exposed to, actively infected with, or recovered from COVID-19 were included in the dataset. The samples were drawn from the first 160 participants of the ongoing ImmuneRACE study and from 950 to 1,500 subjects provided by 6 global collaborators. The repertoires were released in a freely available public database meant as a resource for research on the immune response to SARS-CoV-2. Paper-wide results and their limitations: How much clinical and demographic metadata was included differed by source and by participant, and the metadata was provided uncurated.

In regard to this clone: The specificity of this receptor is unknown. No base-level quality is on record; no much larger clone is a single base apart.

Inclusive of the bounding cysteine and phenylalanine, the CDR3 is 16 residues long. Solely the CDR3 DNA is kept, with 48 bases framed from the first base. At the junction V is shortened by 4 bases and J by 4 bases; bases outside the gene matches: 9. The germline V gene (reference sequence) supplies CDR1 SGHKS and CDR2 YYEKEE. The immunoSEQ Assay, a bias-controlled multiplex PCR, was used to amplify TCRbeta CDR3 regions from genomic DNA. Per the source publication's procedure: Within the assay, amplification of reference gene primers was used to estimate how many nucleated cells each sample contained. To quantify the absolute abundance of each unique TCRbeta CDR3 rearrangement, sequence reads were collapsed and filtered. For each sample, productive Simpson clonality was calculated by taking the square root of Simpson's diversity index across productive rearrangements. Drawn from immuneACCESS, this table holds only the in-frame rearrangements with V and J called that TCRdb kept. Clones are partly lost; checked studies trace under half to an unresolved V gene and leave the rest unexplained. The V and J calls and clone size are taken from that table; D and trimming were inferred from the DNA. The sample table holds around 260,000 clones, of which approximately 85% were seen once. The ten largest clones add up to 0.7% to 1% of the sample.

One collaborating source in Seattle enrolled patients while the patients were actively infected and followed the patients over time throughout the course of disease. Whole blood was collected in K2EDTA tubes by collaborating institutions according to the institutions' own protocols. For TCRbeta analysis, collaborator samples were shipped as frozen whole blood, as isolated PBMCs, or as DNA extracted from either sample type. Material: peripheral blood. The sequence links TRBV5-5 to TRBJ2-2, with TRBD1 matching 8 junction bases. The sequence was collected from a human donor with COVID-19, enrolled during active disease. The donor label of this sample is uncertain. The CDR3 corresponds to CASSGSQGAVTGELFF. The DNA is TGTGCCAGCAGCGGCTCCCAGGGGGCAGTCACCGGGGAGCTGTTTTTT.